Following are 12 T cell receptor beta chains from one sample sequenced in a study of glioma-infiltrating T cells. Amplification of TCR alpha and beta CDR3 regions from RNA used iRepertoire nested multiplex PCR. TCRdb ran MiXCR on the multiplex PCR reads and lists one entry per CDR3 protein. Of over 70,000 distinct CDR3 sequences detected, about 25% appear once; the ten largest clones hold 6.7%. Input material: glioma tissue, nonneoplastic brain tissue, or PBMCs (not recorded which). The receptor set was obtained from a human donor with low-grade glioma or glioblastoma, undergoing nonglioma brain surgery, or in good health (not recorded which).

This clonotype was seen more than once but under ten times. The chain joins TRBV29-1 to TRBJ2-7; D gene ambiguous. CDR1 and CDR2 from the germline V gene are SQVTM and ANQGSEA. The CDR3 spans 12 residues. The ends were cut back, 7 bases at V and 8 bases at J, with 18 bases in the middle. Here the CDR3 DNA reads TGCAGCGGGGCCGGCTTAGGCGGACAGCAGTACTTC. Translated, it gives CSGAGLGGQQYF.

To note about this clonotype: It may be a read error: a sequence one base away is much more abundant. The V call is TRBV6-2 or TRBV6-3, the J call TRBJ2-2, with D unclear. Trimming removed 6 bases from V and 0 bases from J, with 8 bases in between. CDR3 length: 14 amino acids. Germline lookup yields CDR1 MNHEY and CDR2 SVGEGT. The CDR3: CASSGSANTGELFF. CDR3 DNA sequence: TGTGCCAGCAGCGGCAGCGCGAACACCGGGGAGCTGTTTTTT.

This clonotype was seen at least ten times. V usage is TRBV6-6 and J usage is TRBJ2-2, with 7 bases identical to TRBD1. V shed 0 bases, J shed 8 bases, and the junction held 12 bases outside the gene matches. This CDR3 is 17 amino acids long. Germline V gives CDR1 MNHNY, CDR2 SVGAGI (reference sequence). CDR3 protein: CASSYSAFRGMVGELFF. The DNA of the CDR3 is TGTGCCAGCAGTTACTCCGCGTTCAGGGGGATGGTGGGGGAGCTGTTTTTT.

The gene calls are TRBV30 and TRBJ1-6, with D uncertain. With 2 bases removed from V and 7 bases from J, the gap between germline ends came to 9 bases. The CDR3 has 13 residues. Germline CDR1 is GTSNPN and CDR2 is SVGIG (reference sequence). CDR3 residues: CAWSSSVNSPLHF. The DNA for the CDR3 is TGTGCCTGGAGTTCCAGCGTCAATTCACCCCTCCACTTT.

This clonotype was picked up many times. V is TRBV15 and J is TRBJ2-1; TRBD2 agrees at 11 bases. CDR3 length: 18 amino acids. From germline, CDR1 is LNHNV and CDR2 YYDKDF (reference sequence). The V segment lost 1 base and the J segment 4 bases; nucleotides outside the gene matches: 9. The CDR3 nucleotides are TGTGCCACCAGCAGAGGAGGTGCGACTAGCGGGGTTTACAATGAGCAGTTCTTC. Encoded protein: CATSRGGATSGVYNEQFF.

The V call is TRBV7-9, the J call TRBJ2-3; 7 bases match TRBD2. Germline CDR1 SEHNR, CDR2 FQNEAQ (reference sequence). Losses at the gene ends were 4 bases for V and 1 base for J; bases not matched to a gene: 5. CDR3 length: 15 amino acids. The CDR3 DNA follows: TGTGCCAGCAGCTCGCGGGGGTTGGGCACAGATACGCAGTATTTT. Residues: CASSSRGLGTDTQYF.

At least ten counts were recorded for this clonotype. The CDR3 bases are TGTGCCAGCATCCCCCTCCAACAGGGAGTCTCAGCTAACTATGGCTACACCTTC. It yields the protein CASIPLQQGVSANYGYTF. The V call is TRBV7-9, the J call TRBJ1-2, with D possibly being TRBD1 (6 bases). The CDR3 covers 18 residues. The ends were cut back, 7 bases at V and 0 bases at J, with 24 bases in the middle. The V gene's germline CDR1 is SEHNR and CDR2 FQNEAQ (reference sequence).

CDR3 DNA sequence: TGCGCCAGCAGCCTAGAGCGGGACAGGGGCGACGAGCAGTACTTC. Amino acids: CASSLERDRGDEQYF. The rearrangement uses TRBV4-1 and TRBJ2-7; TRBD1 matches at 10 bases. The germline gives CDR1 MGHRA, CDR2 YSYEKL. CDR3 length equals 15 residues. The junction had 8 bases not matched to a gene; V was cut back by 4 bases and J by 5 bases.

This clonotype was detected many times. The chain couples TRBV6-1 to TRBJ2-1; D call uncertain. Deletions cut 5 bases from V and 8 bases from J, with 13 bases between. Looked up from germline, CDR1 is MNHNS and CDR2 is SASEGT. This CDR3 comprises 13 residues. CDR3 nucleotides: TGTGCCAGCAGTTTCCGGGCCGTCGATGAGCAGTTCTTC. Its translation: CASSFRAVDEQFF.

A note on this clonotype: Just one base apart from a much larger clone, this may be a read error. The J gene is TRBJ2-3, the V gene TRBV10-2, with D possibly being TRBD2 (6 bases). The CDR3 runs 13 residues. Germline V gene data show CDR1 as WSHSY and CDR2 as SAAADI. DNA for the CDR3: TGCGCCACGCATAGCGGATTCACAAATACGCAGTATTTT. Its protein is CATHSGFTNTQYF.

Concerning this clonotype: A clone one base away is much larger, so this may be a read error. The J gene is TRBJ1-2, the V gene TRBV19; D remains unclear. The length of the CDR3 is 13 residues. Germline assignment: CDR1 LNHDA and CDR2 SQIVND (reference sequence). The CDR3 protein is CASSITRSYGYAF. In DNA form, the CDR3 reads TGTGCCAGTAGTATTACCCGCAGCTATGGCTACGCCTTC.

A note on this clonotype: This may stem from a read error, because a much larger clone lies one nucleotide away. The chain recombines TRBV2 with TRBJ1-1; D is unclear. The CDR3 runs 13 residues. Germline CDR1 is SNHLY and CDR2 is FYNNEI. CDR3 region: CASRWTANTKAFF. As DNA, the CDR3 is TGTGCCAGCAGGTGGACGGCGAACACTAAAGCTTTCTTT. The full variable domain, in which reference TRBV2 and TRBJ1-1 provide the parts outside the CDR3, is EPEVTQTPSHQVTQMGQEVILRCVPISNHLYFYWYRQILGQKVEFLVSFYNNEISEKSEIFDDQFSVERPDGSNFTLKIRSTKLEDSAMYFCASRWTANTKAFFGQGTRLTVV.